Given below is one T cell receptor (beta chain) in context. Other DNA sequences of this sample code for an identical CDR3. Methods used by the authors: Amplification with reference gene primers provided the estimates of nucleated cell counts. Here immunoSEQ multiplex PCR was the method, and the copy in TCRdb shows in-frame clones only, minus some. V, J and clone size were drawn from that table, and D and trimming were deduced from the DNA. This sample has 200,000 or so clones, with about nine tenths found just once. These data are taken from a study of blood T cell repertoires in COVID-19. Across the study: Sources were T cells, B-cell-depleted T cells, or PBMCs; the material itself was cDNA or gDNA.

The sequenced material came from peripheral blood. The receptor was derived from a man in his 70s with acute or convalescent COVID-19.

The CDR3 reads CASSQDRENTEAFF. Written as DNA, the CDR3 is TGTGCCAGCAGCCAAGATCGGGAGAACACTGAAGCTTTCTTT. This chain links TRBV4-2 with TRBJ1-1; D is undetermined. Per the germline V gene, CDR1 is LGHNA and CDR2 is YNFKEQ. V was trimmed by 0 bases and J by 1 base, leaving 6 bases between them. The CDR3 is 14 residues long.